The following is a TCR beta chain sequence with its context. As yet, its antigen is unknown. This CDR3 comprises 15 residues. V lost 0 bases, J lost 5 bases, and 6 bases stayed unmatched. Looked up from germline, CDR1 is SGHNT and CDR2 is YYREEE (reference sequence). The sample is drawn from a study of cytomegalovirus exposure and HLA in healthy donors. PCR was performed using 60 Vbeta and 13 Jbeta primers. TCRdb's table, derived via immunoSEQ multiplex PCR, lists solely in-frame clones and lacks some. The data contain some 130,000 clones, about 80% of them singletons. Whole-study results and caveats: Later genetic work tied a missense DCLRE1C variant to beta-chain V and J trimming.

Sequences were obtained from PBMCs. The chain joins TRBV5-4 to TRBJ2-5; 8 nucleotides match TRBD1. The source of this sequence is a man aged 25-45 years in good health and CMV-seronegative. The DNA for the CDR3 is TGTGCCAGCAGCTTGGTGACAGGGGCAGACGAGACCCAGTACTTC. Protein sequence: CASSLVTGADETQYF. Looking up the rest from reference TRBV5-4 and TRBJ2-5 gives the full variable domain: ETGVTQSPTHLIKTRGQQVTLRCSSQSGHNTVSWYQQALGQGPQFIFQYYREEENGRGNFPPRFSGLQFPNYSSELNVNALELDDSALYLCASSLVTGADETQYFGPGTRLLVL.